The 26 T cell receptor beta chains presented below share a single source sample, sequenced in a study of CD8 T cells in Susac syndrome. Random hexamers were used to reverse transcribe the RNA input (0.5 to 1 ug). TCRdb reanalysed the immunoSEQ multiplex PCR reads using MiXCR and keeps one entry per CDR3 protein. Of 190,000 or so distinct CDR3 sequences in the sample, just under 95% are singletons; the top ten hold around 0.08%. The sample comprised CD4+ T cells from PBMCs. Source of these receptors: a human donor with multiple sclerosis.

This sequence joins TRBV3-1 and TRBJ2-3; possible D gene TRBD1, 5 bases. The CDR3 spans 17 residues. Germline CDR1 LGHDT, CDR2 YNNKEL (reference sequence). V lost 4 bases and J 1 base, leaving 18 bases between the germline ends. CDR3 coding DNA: TGTGCCAGCAGCCGAATACGACAGCTTACCGGCACAGATACGCAGTATTTT. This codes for CASSRIRQLTGTDTQYF.

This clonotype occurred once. CDR3 DNA sequence: TGTGCCAGCAGTGTCCCGGGGTGGAACGAGCAGTTCTTC. Protein sequence: CASSVPGWNEQFF. The rearrangement uses TRBV25-1 and TRBJ2-1; D may be TRBD2 (5 bases). The CDR3 length is 13 residues. Trimming took 4 bases from V and 10 from J, leaving 14 bases between them. CDR1 is MGHDK, CDR2 SYGVNS, per germline.

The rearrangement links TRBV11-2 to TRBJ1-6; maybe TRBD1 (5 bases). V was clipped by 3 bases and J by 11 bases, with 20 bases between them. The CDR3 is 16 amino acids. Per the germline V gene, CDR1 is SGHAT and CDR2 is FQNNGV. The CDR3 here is CASSFEGTGAGTPLHF. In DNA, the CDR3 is TGTGCCAGCAGCTTTGAGGGGACGGGCGCCGGGACACCCCTCCACTTT.

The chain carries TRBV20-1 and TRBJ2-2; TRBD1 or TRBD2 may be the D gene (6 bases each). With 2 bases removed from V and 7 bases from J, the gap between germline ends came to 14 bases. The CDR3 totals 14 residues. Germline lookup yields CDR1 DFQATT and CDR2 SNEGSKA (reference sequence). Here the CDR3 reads CSARRGPQSGELFF. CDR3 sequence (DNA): TGCAGTGCTAGACGGGGGCCCCAAAGCGGGGAGCTGTTTTTT.

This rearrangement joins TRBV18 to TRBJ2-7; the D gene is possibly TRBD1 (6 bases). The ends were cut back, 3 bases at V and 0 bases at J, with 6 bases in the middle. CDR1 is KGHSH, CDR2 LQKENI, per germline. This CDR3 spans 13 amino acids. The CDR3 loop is CASSPDSSYEQYV. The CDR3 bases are TGTGCCAGCTCACCGGACAGCTCCTACGAGCAGTACGTC.

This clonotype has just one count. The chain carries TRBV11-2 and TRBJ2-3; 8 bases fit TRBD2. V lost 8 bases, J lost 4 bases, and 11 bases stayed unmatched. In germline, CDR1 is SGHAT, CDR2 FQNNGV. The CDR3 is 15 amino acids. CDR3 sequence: CASSGLASGSDTQYF. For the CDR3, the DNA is TGTGCCAGCTCCGGCCTGGCTAGCGGGTCAGATACGCAGTATTTT.

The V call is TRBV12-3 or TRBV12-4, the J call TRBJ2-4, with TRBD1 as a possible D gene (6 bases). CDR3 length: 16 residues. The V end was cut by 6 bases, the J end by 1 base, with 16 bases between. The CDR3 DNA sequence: TGTGCCAGCAGCCCCGAGGCAGGGGTGGCCAAAAACATTCAGTACTTC. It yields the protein CASSPEAGVAKNIQYF.

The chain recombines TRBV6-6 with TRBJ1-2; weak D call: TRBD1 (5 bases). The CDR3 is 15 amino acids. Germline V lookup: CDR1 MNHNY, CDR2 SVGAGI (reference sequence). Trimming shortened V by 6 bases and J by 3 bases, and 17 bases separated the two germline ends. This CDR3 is CASRYSGSGDYGYTF. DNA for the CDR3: TGTGCCAGCAGATATTCAGGGTCGGGTGACTATGGCTACACCTTC.

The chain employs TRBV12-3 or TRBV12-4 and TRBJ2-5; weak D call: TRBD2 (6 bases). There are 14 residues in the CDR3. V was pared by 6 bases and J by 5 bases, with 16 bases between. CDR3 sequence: CASRYTSGGETQYF. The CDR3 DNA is TGTGCCAGCAGATACACGAGTGGGGGGGAGACCCAGTACTTC.

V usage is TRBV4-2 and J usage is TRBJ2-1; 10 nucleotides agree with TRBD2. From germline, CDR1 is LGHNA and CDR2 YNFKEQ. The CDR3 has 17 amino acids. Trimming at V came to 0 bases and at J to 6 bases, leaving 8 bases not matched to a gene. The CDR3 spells CASSQDRKRGGVNEQFF. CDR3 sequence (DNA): TGTGCCAGCAGCCAAGATAGGAAGCGGGGGGGCGTCAATGAGCAGTTCTTC.

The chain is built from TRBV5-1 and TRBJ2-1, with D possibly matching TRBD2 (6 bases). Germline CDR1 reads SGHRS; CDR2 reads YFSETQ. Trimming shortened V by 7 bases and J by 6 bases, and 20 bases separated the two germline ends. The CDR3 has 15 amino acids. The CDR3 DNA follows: TGCGCCAGCGCACCCCAGGACTACGTGAGCAATGAGCAGTTCTTC. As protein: CASAPQDYVSNEQFF. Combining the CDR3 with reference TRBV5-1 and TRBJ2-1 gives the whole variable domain KAGVTQTPRYLIKTRGQQVTLSCSPISGHRSVSWYQQTPGQGLQFLFEYFSETQRNKGNFPGRFSGRQFSNSRSEMNVSTLELGDSALYLCASAPQDYVSNEQFFGPGTRLTVL.

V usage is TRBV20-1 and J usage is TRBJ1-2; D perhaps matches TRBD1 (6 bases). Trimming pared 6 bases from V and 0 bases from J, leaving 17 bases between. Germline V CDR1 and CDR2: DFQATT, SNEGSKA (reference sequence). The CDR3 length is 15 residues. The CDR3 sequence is CSADRMSYANYGYTF. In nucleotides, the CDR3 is TGCAGTGCAGACAGGATGAGCTACGCTAACTATGGCTACACCTTC.

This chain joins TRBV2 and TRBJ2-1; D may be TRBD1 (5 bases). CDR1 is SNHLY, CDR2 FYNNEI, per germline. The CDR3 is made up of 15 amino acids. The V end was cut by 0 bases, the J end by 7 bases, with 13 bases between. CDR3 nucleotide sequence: TGTGCCAGCAGTGAAGCGGGGCTTCGAGGAAATGAGCAGTTCTTC. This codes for CASSEAGLRGNEQFF.

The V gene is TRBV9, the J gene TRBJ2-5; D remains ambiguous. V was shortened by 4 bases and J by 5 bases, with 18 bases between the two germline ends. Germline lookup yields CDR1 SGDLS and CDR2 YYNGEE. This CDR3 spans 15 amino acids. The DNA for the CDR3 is TGTGCCAGCAGCCCCCAGATGGCAGTTCGCGAGACCCAGTACTTC. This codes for CASSPQMAVRETQYF.

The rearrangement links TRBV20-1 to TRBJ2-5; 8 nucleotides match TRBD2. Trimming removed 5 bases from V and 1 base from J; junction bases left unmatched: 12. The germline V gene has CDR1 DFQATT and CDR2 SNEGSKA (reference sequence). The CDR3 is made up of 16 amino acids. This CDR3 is CSAHAQGGGFQETQYF. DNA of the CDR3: TGCAGTGCTCACGCGCAGGGCGGGGGGTTCCAAGAGACCCAGTACTTC.

CDR3: CSARPRGRGGNQPQHF. CDR3 DNA: TGCAGTGCTAGGCCCCGGGGCAGGGGTGGCAATCAGCCCCAGCATTTT. The V call is TRBV20-1, the J call TRBJ1-5, with a tentative D call TRBD1 (6 bases). Trimming pared 3 bases from V and 2 bases from J, leaving 17 bases between. Germline CDR1 reads DFQATT; CDR2 reads SNEGSKA (reference sequence). CDR3 length: 16 residues.

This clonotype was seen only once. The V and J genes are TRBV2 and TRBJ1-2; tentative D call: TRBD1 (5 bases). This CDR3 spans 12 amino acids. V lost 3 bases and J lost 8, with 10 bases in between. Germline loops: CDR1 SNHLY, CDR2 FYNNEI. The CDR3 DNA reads TGTGCCAGCAGTGACAGGGCCAGGGGCTACACCTTC. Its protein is CASSDRARGYTF.

CDR3 protein: CSARKTGTVDLGTQYF. CDR3 nucleotides: TGCAGTGCTAGAAAAACCGGGACAGTGGATTTGGGTACGCAGTATTTT. The rearrangement links TRBV20-1 to TRBJ2-3, with TRBD1 matching 7 bases. CDR3 length: 16 amino acids. Germline assignment: CDR1 DFQATT and CDR2 SNEGSKA (reference sequence). V shed 2 bases and J 8 bases; nucleotides not matched to a gene: 16.

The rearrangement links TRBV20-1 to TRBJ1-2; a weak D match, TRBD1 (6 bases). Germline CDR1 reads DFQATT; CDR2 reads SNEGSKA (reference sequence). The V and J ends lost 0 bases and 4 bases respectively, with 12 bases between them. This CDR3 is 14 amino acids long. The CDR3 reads CSARDTGRSYGYTF. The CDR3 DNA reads TGCAGTGCTAGAGATACAGGGAGGAGCTATGGCTACACCTTC.

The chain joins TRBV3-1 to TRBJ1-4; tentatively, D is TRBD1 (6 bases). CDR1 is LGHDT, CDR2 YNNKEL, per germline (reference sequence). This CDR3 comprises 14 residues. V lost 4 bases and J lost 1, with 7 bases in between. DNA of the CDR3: TGTGCCAGCAGCCTACAGGGAACTAATGAAAAACTGTTTTTT. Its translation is CASSLQGTNEKLFF.

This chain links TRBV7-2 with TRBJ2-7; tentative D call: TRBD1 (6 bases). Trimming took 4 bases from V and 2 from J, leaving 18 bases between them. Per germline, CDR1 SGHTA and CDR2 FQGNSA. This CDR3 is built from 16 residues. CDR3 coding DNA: TGTGCCAGCAGCTCCTCCGGGACAACAGGGACCTACGAGCAGTACTTC. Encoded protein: CASSSSGTTGTYEQYF.

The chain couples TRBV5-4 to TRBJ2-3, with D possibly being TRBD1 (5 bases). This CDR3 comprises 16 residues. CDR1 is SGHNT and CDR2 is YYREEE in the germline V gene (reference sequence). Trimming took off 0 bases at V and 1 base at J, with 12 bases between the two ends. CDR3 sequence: CASSLGSLGGTDTQYF. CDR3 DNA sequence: TGTGCCAGCAGCTTGGGCAGCCTAGGGGGCACAGATACGCAGTATTTT. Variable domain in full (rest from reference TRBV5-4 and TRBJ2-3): ETGVTQSPTHLIKTRGQQVTLRCSSQSGHNTVSWYQQALGQGPQFIFQYYREEENGRGNFPPRFSGLQFPNYSSELNVNALELDDSALYLCASSLGSLGGTDTQYFGPGTRLTVL.

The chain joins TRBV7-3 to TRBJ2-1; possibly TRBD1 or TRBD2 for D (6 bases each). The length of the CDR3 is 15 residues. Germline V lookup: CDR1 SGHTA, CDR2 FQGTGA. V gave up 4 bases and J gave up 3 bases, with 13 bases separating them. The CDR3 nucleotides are TGTGCCAGCAGCTCACGAGGAGGGGGCTACAATGAGCAGTTCTTC. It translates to CASSSRGGGYNEQFF.

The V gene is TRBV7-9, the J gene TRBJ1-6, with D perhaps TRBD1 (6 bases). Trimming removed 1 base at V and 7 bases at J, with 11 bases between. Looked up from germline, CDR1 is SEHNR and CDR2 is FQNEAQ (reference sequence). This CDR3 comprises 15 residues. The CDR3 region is CASSLVDTGNSPLHF. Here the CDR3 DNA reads TGTGCCAGCAGCTTAGTAGACACAGGGAATTCACCCCTCCACTTT. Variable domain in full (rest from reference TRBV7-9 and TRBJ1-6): DTGVSQNPRHKITKRGQNVTFRCDPISEHNRLYWYRQTLGQGPEFLTYFQNEAQLEKSRLLSDRFSAERPKGSFSTLEIQRTEQGDSAMYLCASSLVDTGNSPLHFGNGTRLTVT.

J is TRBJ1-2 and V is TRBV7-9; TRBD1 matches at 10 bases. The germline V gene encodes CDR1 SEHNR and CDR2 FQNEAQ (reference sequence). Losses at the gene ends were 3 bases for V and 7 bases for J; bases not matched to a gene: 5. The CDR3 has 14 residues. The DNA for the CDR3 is TGTGCCAGCAGCTTCGGGACAGGGGACGTTGGCTACACCTTC. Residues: CASSFGTGDVGYTF.

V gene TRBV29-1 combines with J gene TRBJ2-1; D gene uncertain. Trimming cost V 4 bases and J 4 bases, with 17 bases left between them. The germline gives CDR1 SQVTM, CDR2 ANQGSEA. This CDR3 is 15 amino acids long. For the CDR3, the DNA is TGCAGCGTTGTATTTTCAGCTCCACTTTACAATGAGCAGTTCTTC. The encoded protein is CSVVFSAPLYNEQFF.